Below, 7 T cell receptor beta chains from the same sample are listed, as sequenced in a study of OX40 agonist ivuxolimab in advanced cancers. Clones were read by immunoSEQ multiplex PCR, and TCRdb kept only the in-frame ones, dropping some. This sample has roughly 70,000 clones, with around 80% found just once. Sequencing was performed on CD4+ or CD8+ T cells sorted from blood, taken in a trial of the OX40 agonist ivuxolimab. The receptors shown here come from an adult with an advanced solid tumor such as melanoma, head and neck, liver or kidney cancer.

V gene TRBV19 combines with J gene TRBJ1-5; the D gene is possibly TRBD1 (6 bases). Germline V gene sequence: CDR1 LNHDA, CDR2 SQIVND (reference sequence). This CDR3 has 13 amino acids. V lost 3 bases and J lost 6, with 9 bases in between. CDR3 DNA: TGTGCCAGTAGTATTCAAGGGGGTCAGCCCCAGCATTTT. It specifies CASSIQGGQPQHF.

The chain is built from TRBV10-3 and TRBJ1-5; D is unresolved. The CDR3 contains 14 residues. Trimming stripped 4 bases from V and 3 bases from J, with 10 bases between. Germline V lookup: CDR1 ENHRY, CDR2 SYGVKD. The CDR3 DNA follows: TGTGCCATCAGTGGAGGTCAGATCAATCAGCCCCAGCATTTT. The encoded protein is CAISGGQINQPQHF.

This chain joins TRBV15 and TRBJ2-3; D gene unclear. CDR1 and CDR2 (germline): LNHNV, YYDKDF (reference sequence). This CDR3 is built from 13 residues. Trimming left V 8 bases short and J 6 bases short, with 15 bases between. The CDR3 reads CATSDGLGDTQYF. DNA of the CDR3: TGTGCCACCTCGGACGGCCTTGGGGATACGCAGTATTTT.

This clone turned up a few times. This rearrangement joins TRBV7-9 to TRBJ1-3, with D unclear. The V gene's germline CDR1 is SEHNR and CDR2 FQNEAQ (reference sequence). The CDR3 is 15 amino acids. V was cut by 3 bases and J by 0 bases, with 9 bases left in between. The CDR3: CASSFSESSGNTIYF. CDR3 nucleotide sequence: TGTGCCAGCAGCTTTTCGGAATCCTCTGGAAACACCATATATTTT. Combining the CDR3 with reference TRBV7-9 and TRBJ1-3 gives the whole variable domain DTGVSQNPRHKITKRGQNVTFRCDPISEHNRLYWYRQTLGQGPEFLTYFQNEAQLEKSRLLSDRFSAERPKGSFSTLEIQRTEQGDSAMYLCASSFSESSGNTIYFGEGSWLTVV.

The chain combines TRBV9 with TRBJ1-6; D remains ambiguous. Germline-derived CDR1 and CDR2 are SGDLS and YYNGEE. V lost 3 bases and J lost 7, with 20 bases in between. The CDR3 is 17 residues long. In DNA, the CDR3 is TGTGCCAGCAGCGAAGCCCCTCGTTGGGGAGGGAATTCACCCCTCCACTTT. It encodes CASSEAPRWGGNSPLHF.

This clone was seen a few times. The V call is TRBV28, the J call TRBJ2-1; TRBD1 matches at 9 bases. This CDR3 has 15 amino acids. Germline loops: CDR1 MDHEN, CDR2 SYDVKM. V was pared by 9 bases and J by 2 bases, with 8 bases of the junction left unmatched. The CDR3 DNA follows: TGTGCCAGTTTTCTAACAGGGGGCACCTACAATGAGCAGTTCTTC. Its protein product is CASFLTGGTYNEQFF.

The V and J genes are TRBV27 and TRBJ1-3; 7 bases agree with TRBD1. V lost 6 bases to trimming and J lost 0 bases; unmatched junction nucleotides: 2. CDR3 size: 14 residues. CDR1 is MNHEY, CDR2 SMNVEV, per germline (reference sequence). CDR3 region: CASRGQHSGNTIYF. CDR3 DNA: TGTGCCAGCAGGGGACAGCACTCTGGAAACACCATATATTTT.